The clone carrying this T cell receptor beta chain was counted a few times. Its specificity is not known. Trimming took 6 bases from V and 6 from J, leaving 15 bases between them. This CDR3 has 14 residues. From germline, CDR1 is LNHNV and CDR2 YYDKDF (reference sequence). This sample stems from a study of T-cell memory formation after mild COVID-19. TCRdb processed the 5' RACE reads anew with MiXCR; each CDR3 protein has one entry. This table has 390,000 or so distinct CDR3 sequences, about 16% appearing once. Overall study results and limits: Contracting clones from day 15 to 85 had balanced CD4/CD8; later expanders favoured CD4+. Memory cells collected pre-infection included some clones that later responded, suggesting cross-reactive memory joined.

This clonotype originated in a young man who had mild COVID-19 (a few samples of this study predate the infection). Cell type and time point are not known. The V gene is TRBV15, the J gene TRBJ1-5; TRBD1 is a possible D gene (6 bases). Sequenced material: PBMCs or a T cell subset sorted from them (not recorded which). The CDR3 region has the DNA TGTGCCACCAGGAAAAAGGGGGAAGGTCAGCCCCAGCATTTT. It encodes CATRKKGEGQPQHF.